This TCR beta chain is drawn from a study of CD8+ T cells in alopecia areata. For the study at large: Those treated were given oral tofacitinib at 5 to 10 mg twice daily. Study results and limitations: Resident alphabeta T-cell populations of normal skin are likewise subject to sequencing in scalp samples.

This CDR3 is built from 13 residues. The V gene's germline CDR1 is GTSNPN and CDR2 SVGIG (reference sequence). The J segment lost 7 bases and the V segment lost 0 bases, leaving 4 bases of the junction unmatched. Both peripheral blood and punch biopsies of lesional scalp skin were obtained from patients who had alopecia areata. Both CD4+ and CD8+ T cells were separated by sorting PBMCs. RNA extraction was followed by reverse transcription into cDNA, which acted as the sequencing template. The repertoire was sequenced with immunoSEQ multiplex PCR; TCRdb's copy has only in-frame clones and lacks some. The sample lists roughly 200,000 clones, roughly 60% seen once, with approximately 1.7% in the top ten. In this sample, this clone turned up a few times. Its matching antigen is unknown.

The chain carries TRBV30 and TRBJ1-2; 8 nucleotides agree with TRBD1. The clonotype originates from a human donor with alopecia areata. This material consisted of CD4+ T cells sorted from blood, taken at week 0. The CDR3 spells CAWSVRGPSGYTF. CDR3 nucleotides: TGTGCCTGGAGTGTCAGGGGGCCCAGTGGCTACACCTTC.